A single sample is the source of the 25 T cell receptor beta chains below, sequenced in a study of Ad26.COV2.S vaccination and SARS-CoV-2 variants. Treatment reported: roughly 18 received Ad26.COV2.S at low or high dose, single or two shots; about 5 received placebo; per-sample allocation not given. Material that was analyzed had been drawn on day 63 after the first vaccine or placebo injection. This table comes from immunoSEQ multiplex PCR, and its TCRdb copy is limited to in-frame clones, with some not included. The data show approximately 500,000 clones, approximately 88% seen once. Sample: peripheral blood, taken in a trial of Ad26.COV2.S vaccine versus placebo. These receptor sequences come from a person between 18 and 59 years old who received the Ad26.COV2.S COVID-19 vaccine or a placebo.

The genes are TRBV27 and TRBJ2-1, with 8 bases aligning to TRBD2. CDR3 length equals 16 residues. Germline V gives CDR1 MNHEY, CDR2 SMNVEV (reference sequence). V shed 3 bases and J 7 bases; nucleotides not matched to a gene: 11. For the CDR3, the DNA is TGTGCCAGCAGTTTTCCCCGAGCGGGAGAAAATAATGAGCAGTTCTTC. Translated, it gives CASSFPRAGENNEQFF.

V and J are TRBV7-2 and TRBJ2-5; 12 bases align to TRBD1. This CDR3 has 16 residues. The germline V gene encodes CDR1 SGHTA and CDR2 FQGNSA. The ends lost 4 bases at V and 4 bases at J; junction bases unmatched: 7. DNA for the CDR3: TGTGCCAGCAGCTCGAGGGGGGACAGGGGGCGAGAGACCCAGTACTTC. Protein sequence: CASSSRGDRGRETQYF. Based on the CDR3 plus reference TRBV7-2 and TRBJ2-5, the full variable domain is GAGVSQSPSNKVTEKGKDVELRCDPISGHTALYWYRQSLGQGLEFLIYFQGNSAPDKSGLPSDRFSAERTGGSVSTLTIQRTQQEDSAVYLCASSSRGDRGRETQYFGPGTRLLVL.

This chain connects TRBV18 to TRBJ2-3; possibly TRBD1 or TRBD2 for D (6 bases each). The CDR3 is 15 amino acids. Germline V CDR1 and CDR2: KGHSH, LQKENI. Trimming removed 6 bases at V and 6 bases at J, with 19 bases between. The CDR3 sequence is CASSPPGAEGDTQYF. The CDR3 bases are TGTGCCAGCTCCCCCCCGGGGGCAGAGGGGGATACGCAGTATTTT.

V is TRBV9 and J is TRBJ1-2; D perhaps matches TRBD1 (5 bases). This CDR3 has 16 residues. Germline loops: CDR1 SGDLS, CDR2 YYNGEE. Deletions cut 0 bases from V and 4 bases from J, with 16 bases between. The CDR3 sequence: CASSVEAGGLIYGYTF. The CDR3 DNA is TGTGCCAGCAGCGTAGAGGCTGGGGGACTTATCTATGGCTACACCTTC.

The rearrangement uses TRBV18 and TRBJ2-3; 8 bases are a match to TRBD2. The ends lost 3 bases at V and 5 bases at J; junction bases unmatched: 19. Germline assignment: CDR1 KGHSH and CDR2 LQKENI. The CDR3 has 19 residues. This chain's CDR3 is CASSPYLRLASGGGDTQYF. The CDR3, as DNA: TGTGCCAGCTCACCCTATCTAAGACTAGCGTCGGGAGGAGGAGATACGCAGTATTTT.

V and J are TRBV9 and TRBJ2-1, with 14 positions matching TRBD2. The CDR3 runs 15 residues. Germline values: CDR1 SGDLS, CDR2 YYNGEE. V was pared by 4 bases and J by 7 bases, with 4 bases of the junction left unmatched. The CDR3: CASSSRTSGRNEQFF. The CDR3 DNA sequence: TGTGCCAGCAGCTCCCGGACTAGCGGGAGGAATGAGCAGTTCTTC.

V is TRBV28 and J is TRBJ2-7, with TRBD1 identical over 11 bases. This CDR3 has 19 amino acids. With V trimmed by 2 bases and J by 4 bases, 16 bases remained unmatched. Germline CDR1 MDHEN, CDR2 SYDVKM. The CDR3 DNA is TGTGCCAGCAGTTTACATCACTTATCCGGGACAGGGGGTGATTACGAGCAGTACTTC. Residues: CASSLHHLSGTGGDYEQYF. Full variable domain (rest looked up from reference TRBV28 and TRBJ2-7): DVKVTQSSRYLVKRTGEKVFLECVQDMDHENMFWYRQDPGLGLRLIYFSYDVKMKEKGDIPEGYSVSREKKERFSLILESASTNQTSMYLCASSLHHLSGTGGDYEQYFGPGTRLTVT.

This clone showed up just once. The V call is TRBV4-2, the J call TRBJ2-1; a possible D gene is TRBD2 (5 bases). Germline V gives CDR1 LGHNA, CDR2 YNFKEQ. Trimming removed 2 bases at V and 0 bases at J, with 8 bases between. The CDR3 length is 15 residues. The CDR3 loop reads CASSQTRGSYNEQFF. CDR3 nucleotide sequence: TGTGCCAGCAGCCAAACTAGAGGCTCCTACAATGAGCAGTTCTTC.

The gene calls are TRBV27 and TRBJ2-1, with TRBD2 matching over 15 bases. The V gene's germline CDR1 is MNHEY and CDR2 SMNVEV (reference sequence). The CDR3 runs to 18 residues. Trimming cost V 3 bases and J 2 bases; bases outside gene matches: 5. The CDR3 protein is CASSFWTSGRAPYNEQFF. CDR3 bases: TGTGCCAGCAGTTTCTGGACTAGCGGGAGGGCGCCCTACAATGAGCAGTTCTTC.

The CDR3 sequence is CASSPRPGLQNTGELFF. In DNA form, the CDR3 reads TGTGCCAGCAGCCCTAGGCCGGGACTGCAGAACACCGGGGAGCTGTTTTTT. The V gene is TRBV9, the J gene TRBJ2-2; perhaps TRBD2 as D (6 bases). Trimming cost V 4 bases and J 1 base, with 17 bases left between them. The CDR3 totals 17 residues. Germline CDR1 is SGDLS and CDR2 is YYNGEE.

The chain employs TRBV6-5 and TRBJ1-2; D is possibly TRBD1 (5 bases). The germline V and J ends were trimmed by 8 bases and 8 bases, with 21 bases remaining between them. Germline V gives CDR1 MNHEY, CDR2 SVGAGI. This CDR3 spans 14 amino acids. CDR3 loop: CASSSGHFLGGYTF. In nucleotides, the CDR3 is TGTGCCAGCTCCTCAGGGCACTTCTTGGGAGGCTACACCTTC.

This chain uses TRBV28 with TRBJ1-5; 11 nucleotides align to TRBD1. V shed 6 bases, J shed 6 bases, and the junction held 4 bases outside the gene matches. CDR3 length: 14 amino acids. Germline V gene lookup returns CDR1 MDHEN and CDR2 SYDVKM. CDR3 in DNA: TGTGCCAGCAGCCCTGGGACAGGGGGTCAGCCCCAGCATTTT. Protein: CASSPGTGGQPQHF.

The chain couples TRBV5-1 to TRBJ2-1, with D maybe TRBD2 (6 bases). Trimming cost V 7 bases and J 5 bases, with 16 bases left between them. Germline loops: CDR1 SGHRS, CDR2 YFSETQ. CDR3 length equals 14 residues. CDR3 DNA: TGCGCCAGCTCCACGGCGGGACCCGACAATGAGCAGTTCTTC. Residues: CASSTAGPDNEQFF.

The chain joins TRBV3-1 (or the pseudogene TRBV3-2) to TRBJ1-4; possible D gene TRBD1, 6 bases. Germline V lookup: CDR1 LGHDT, CDR2 YNNKEL (reference sequence). Trimming shortened V by 1 base and J by 4 bases, and 10 bases separated the two germline ends. CDR3 length: 15 amino acids. The DNA of the CDR3 is TGTGCCAGCAGCCAAGGGGGGCAGAATAATGAAAAACTGTTTTTT. Translated: CASSQGGQNNEKLFF.

This chain joins TRBV7-2 and TRBJ2-3; the D call may be TRBD1 or TRBD2 (5 bases each). The V gene's germline CDR1 is SGHTA and CDR2 FQGNSA. The CDR3 consists of 15 residues. The ends were cut back, 5 bases at V and 3 bases at J, with 15 bases in the middle. CDR3 nucleotide sequence: TGTGCCAGCAGCGGGCGGACGGGGCGGACAGATACGCAGTATTTT. Its protein is CASSGRTGRTDTQYF.

The gene calls are TRBV2 and TRBJ2-2; 7 positions agree with TRBD1. V shed 11 bases, J shed 1 base, and the junction held 4 bases outside the gene matches. CDR3 size: 13 residues. CDR1 and CDR2 from the germline V gene are SNHLY and FYNNEI. CDR3 protein: CASRTGNTGELFF. The CDR3 DNA reads as TGTGCCTCACGGACAGGGAACACCGGGGAGCTGTTTTTT.

The rearrangement joins TRBV11-2 to TRBJ2-1; D is unresolved. Germline assignment: CDR1 SGHAT and CDR2 FQNNGV. V lost 3 bases, J lost 7 bases, and 16 bases lay in between. The CDR3 covers 15 residues. The DNA of the CDR3 is TGTGCCAGCAGCTTTCTTTCGGACCGCGGAAATGAGCAGTTCTTC. It translates to CASSFLSDRGNEQFF.

This rearrangement joins TRBV5-1 to TRBJ2-6; perhaps TRBD2 as D (6 bases). Trimming removed 4 bases from V and 0 bases from J, with 14 bases in between. This CDR3 contains 17 residues. The germline CDR1 and CDR2 sequences are SGHRS and YFSETQ. CDR3 in amino acids: CASSGGGWGSGANVLTF. In DNA, the CDR3 is TGCGCCAGCAGCGGGGGAGGTTGGGGCTCTGGGGCCAACGTCCTGACTTTC.

The chain couples TRBV5-1 to TRBJ2-7, with TRBD1 identical over 7 bases. Germline V gene sequence: CDR1 SGHRS, CDR2 YFSETQ. Trimming cost V 1 base and J 2 bases; bases outside gene matches: 3. This CDR3 has 14 amino acids. In DNA, the CDR3 is TGCGCCAGCAGCTTGTCGGGACAGACCTACGAGCAGTACTTC. Translating gives CASSLSGQTYEQYF.

V is TRBV15 and J is TRBJ2-7; 8 bases match TRBD1. The germline CDR1 and CDR2 sequences are LNHNV and YYDKDF (reference sequence). The CDR3 is 15 amino acids. J was trimmed by 3 bases and V by 1 base; bases with no gene match: 5. The CDR3 DNA sequence: TGTGCCACCAGCAGAGCCCTCGGACAGGGCTACGAGCAGTACTTC. Translated: CATSRALGQGYEQYF.

This sequence joins TRBV10-2 and TRBJ2-7; tentatively, D is TRBD2 (5 bases). Trimming left V 9 bases short and J 4 bases short, with 19 bases between. Germline V CDR1 and CDR2: WSHSY, SAAADI. The length of the CDR3 is 14 residues. The CDR3 loop is CARSRPSSTYEQYF. CDR3 DNA: TGCGCCAGGAGTAGGCCATCTAGCACTTACGAGCAGTACTTC.

The J gene is TRBJ2-7, the V gene TRBV5-1; D remains unclear. The CDR3 runs 14 residues. Trimming took 0 bases from V and 1 from J, leaving 8 bases between them. CDR1 is SGHRS and CDR2 is YFSETQ in the germline V gene. CDR3 region: CASSLEAISYEQYF. CDR3 DNA: TGCGCCAGCAGCTTGGAGGCCATTTCCTACGAGCAGTACTTC.

The chain links TRBV2 to TRBJ1-1; D gene ambiguous. This CDR3 is 14 amino acids long. Trimming pared 1 base from V and 7 bases from J, leaving 13 bases between. CDR1 and CDR2 from the germline V gene are SNHLY and FYNNEI. The CDR3 here is CASSEVGWEGEAFF. In DNA, the CDR3 is TGTGCCAGCAGTGAAGTAGGCTGGGAGGGTGAAGCTTTCTTT.

The table lists this clone with a few counts. The rearrangement joins TRBV30 to TRBJ2-3; D gene uncertain. Germline V gives CDR1 GTSNPN, CDR2 SVGIG (reference sequence). The CDR3 contains 12 residues. Trimming stripped 0 bases from V and 7 bases from J, with 8 bases between. The CDR3 reads CAWSVPPYTQYF. CDR3 coding DNA: TGTGCCTGGAGTGTCCCCCCATATACGCAGTATTTT.

This rearrangement joins TRBV3-1 (or the pseudogene TRBV3-2) to TRBJ1-1; D is unclear. The CDR3 is made up of 12 amino acids. Germline V gene data show CDR1 as LGHDT and CDR2 as YNNKEL (reference sequence). V lost 2 bases, J lost 8 bases, and 9 bases lay in between. Here the CDR3 reads CASSQTPDEAFF. For the CDR3, the DNA is TGTGCCAGCAGCCAAACCCCGGACGAAGCTTTCTTT.